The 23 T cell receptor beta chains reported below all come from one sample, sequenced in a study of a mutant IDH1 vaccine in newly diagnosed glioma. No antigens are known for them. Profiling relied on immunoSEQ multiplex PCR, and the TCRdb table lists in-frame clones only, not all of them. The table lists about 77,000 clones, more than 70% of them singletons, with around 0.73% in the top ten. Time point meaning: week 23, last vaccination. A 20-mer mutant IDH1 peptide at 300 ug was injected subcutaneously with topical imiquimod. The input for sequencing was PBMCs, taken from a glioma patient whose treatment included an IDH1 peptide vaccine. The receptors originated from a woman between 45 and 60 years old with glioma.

This CDR3 reads CASTPGAGGYQETQYF. The CDR3 DNA follows: TGTGCCAGCACCCCGGGGGCGGGAGGCTATCAAGAGACCCAGTACTTC. The chain has TRBV11-2 and TRBJ2-5; 8 bases agree with TRBD2. The CDR3 spans 16 residues. The V segment lost 7 bases and the J segment 2 bases; nucleotides outside the gene matches: 12. Per germline, CDR1 SGHAT and CDR2 FQNNGV.

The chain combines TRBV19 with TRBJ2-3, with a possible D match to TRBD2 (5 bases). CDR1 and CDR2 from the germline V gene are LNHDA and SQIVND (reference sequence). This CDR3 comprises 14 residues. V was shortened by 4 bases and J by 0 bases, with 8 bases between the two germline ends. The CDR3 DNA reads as TGTGCCAGTAGTAACTCGGGAAGCACAGATACGCAGTATTTT. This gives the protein CASSNSGSTDTQYF.

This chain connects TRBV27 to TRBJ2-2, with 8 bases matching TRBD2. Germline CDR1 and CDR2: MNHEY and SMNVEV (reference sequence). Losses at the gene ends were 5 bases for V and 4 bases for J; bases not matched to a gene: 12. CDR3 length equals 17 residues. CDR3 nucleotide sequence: TGTGCCAGCAGTGCCCAAGGTGCGGGAGGATCCACCGGGGAGCTGTTTTTT. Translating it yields CASSAQGAGGSTGELFF.

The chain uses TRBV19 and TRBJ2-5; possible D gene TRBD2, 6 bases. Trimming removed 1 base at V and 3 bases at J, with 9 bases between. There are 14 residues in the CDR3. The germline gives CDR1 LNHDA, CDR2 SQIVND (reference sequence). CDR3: CASSIGVAEETQYF. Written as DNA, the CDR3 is TGTGCCAGTAGTATAGGTGTAGCGGAAGAGACCCAGTACTTC.

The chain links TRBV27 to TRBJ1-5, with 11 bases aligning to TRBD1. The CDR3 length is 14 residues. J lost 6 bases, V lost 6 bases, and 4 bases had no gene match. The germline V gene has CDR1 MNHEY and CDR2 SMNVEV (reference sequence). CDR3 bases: TGTGCCAGCAGGCAGGACAGGGGGCGTCAGCCCCAGCATTTT. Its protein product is CASRQDRGRQPQHF.

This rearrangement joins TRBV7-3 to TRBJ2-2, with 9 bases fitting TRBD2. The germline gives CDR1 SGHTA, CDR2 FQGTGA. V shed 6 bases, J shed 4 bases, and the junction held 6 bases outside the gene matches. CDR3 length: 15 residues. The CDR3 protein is CASSLGTSSTGELFF. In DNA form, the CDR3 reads TGTGCCAGCAGTCTCGGGACTAGCAGCACCGGGGAGCTGTTTTTT.

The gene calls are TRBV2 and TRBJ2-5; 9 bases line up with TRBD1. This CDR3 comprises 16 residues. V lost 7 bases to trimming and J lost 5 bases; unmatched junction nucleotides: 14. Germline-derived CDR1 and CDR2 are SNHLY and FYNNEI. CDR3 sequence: CASKIEQGASGETQYF. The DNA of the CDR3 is TGTGCCAGCAAGATTGAACAGGGGGCGAGTGGGGAGACCCAGTACTTC.

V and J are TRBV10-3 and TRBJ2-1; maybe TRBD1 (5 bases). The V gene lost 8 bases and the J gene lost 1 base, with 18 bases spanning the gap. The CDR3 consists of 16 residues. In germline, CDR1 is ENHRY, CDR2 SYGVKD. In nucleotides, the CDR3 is TGTGCCATCGGGTCCCTCAGGGTACGATCCTACAATGAGCAGTTCTTC. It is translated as CAIGSLRVRSYNEQFF.

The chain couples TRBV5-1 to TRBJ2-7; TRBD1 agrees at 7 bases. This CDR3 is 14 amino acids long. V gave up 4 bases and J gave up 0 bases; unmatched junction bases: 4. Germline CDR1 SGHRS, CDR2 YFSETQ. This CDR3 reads CASSGTEISYEQYF. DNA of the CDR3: TGCGCCAGCAGCGGGACAGAGATCTCCTACGAGCAGTACTTC.

DNA for the CDR3: TGTGCCAGCAGCTTGGACCGAGACTCTGGGGCCAACGTCCTGACTTTC. Its protein product is CASSLDRDSGANVLTF. V is TRBV7-9 and J is TRBJ2-6; D is uncertain. This CDR3 comprises 16 residues. CDR1 is SEHNR, CDR2 FQNEAQ, per germline (reference sequence). V was trimmed by 3 bases and J by 0 bases, leaving 9 bases between them.

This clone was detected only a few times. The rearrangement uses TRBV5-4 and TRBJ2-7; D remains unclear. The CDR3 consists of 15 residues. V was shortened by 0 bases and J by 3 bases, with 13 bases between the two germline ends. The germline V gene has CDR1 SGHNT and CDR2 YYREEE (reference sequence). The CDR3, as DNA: TGTGCCAGCAGCTTGGGTCCGCTCTGGGACTACGAGCAGTACTTC. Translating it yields CASSLGPLWDYEQYF. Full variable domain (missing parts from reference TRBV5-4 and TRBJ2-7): ETGVTQSPTHLIKTRGQQVTLRCSSQSGHNTVSWYQQALGQGPQFIFQYYREEENGRGNFPPRFSGLQFPNYSSELNVNALELDDSALYLCASSLGPLWDYEQYFGPGTRLTVT.

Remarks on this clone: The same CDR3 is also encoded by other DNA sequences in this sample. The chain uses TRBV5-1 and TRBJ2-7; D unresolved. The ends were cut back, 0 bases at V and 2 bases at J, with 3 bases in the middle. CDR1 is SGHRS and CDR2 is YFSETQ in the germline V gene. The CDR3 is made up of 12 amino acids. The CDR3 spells CASSLVAYEQYF. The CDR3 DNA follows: TGCGCCAGCAGCTTGGTGGCCTACGAGCAGTACTTC.

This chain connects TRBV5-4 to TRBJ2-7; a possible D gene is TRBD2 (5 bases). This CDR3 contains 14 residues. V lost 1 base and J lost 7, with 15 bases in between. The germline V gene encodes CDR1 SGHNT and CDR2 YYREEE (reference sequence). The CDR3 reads CASSLRAAREEQYF. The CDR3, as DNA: TGTGCCAGCAGCTTGCGGGCAGCTCGGGAAGAGCAGTACTTC.

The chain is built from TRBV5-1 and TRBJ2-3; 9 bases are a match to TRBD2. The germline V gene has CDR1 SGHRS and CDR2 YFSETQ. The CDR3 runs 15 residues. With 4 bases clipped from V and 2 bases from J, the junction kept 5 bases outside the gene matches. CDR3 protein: CASSGWTSDTDTQYF. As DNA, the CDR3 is TGCGCCAGCAGCGGCTGGACTAGCGACACAGATACGCAGTATTTT.

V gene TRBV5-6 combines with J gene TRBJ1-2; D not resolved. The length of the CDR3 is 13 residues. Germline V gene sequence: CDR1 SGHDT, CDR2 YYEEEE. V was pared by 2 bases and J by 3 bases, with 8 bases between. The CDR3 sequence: CASSLGTDYGYTF. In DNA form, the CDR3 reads TGTGCCAGCAGCTTAGGAACAGACTATGGCTACACCTTC.

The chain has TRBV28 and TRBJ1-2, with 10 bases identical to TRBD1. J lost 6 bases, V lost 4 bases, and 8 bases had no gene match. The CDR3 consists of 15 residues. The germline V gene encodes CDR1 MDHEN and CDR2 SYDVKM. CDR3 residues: CASSSAGTGVNGYTF. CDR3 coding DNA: TGTGCCAGCAGTTCCGCCGGGACAGGGGTGAATGGCTACACCTTC.

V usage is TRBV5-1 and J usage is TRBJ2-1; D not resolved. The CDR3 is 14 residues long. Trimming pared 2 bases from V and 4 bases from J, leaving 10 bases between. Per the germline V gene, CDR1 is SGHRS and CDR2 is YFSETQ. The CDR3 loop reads CASSFRHGYNEQFF. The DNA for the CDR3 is TGCGCCAGCAGCTTCAGACACGGGTACAATGAGCAGTTCTTC.

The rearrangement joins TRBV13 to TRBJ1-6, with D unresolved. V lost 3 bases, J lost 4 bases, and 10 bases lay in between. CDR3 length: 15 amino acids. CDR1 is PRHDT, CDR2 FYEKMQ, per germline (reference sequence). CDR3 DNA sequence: TGTGCCAGCAGCTTGCCCGGACGGTATAATTCACCCCTCCACTTT. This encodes CASSLPGRYNSPLHF.

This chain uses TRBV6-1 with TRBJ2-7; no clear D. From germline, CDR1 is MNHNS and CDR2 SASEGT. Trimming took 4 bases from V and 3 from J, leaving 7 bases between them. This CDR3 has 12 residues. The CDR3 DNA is TGTGCCAGCAGTGCTCGGTTCTACGAGCAGTACTTC. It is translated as CASSARFYEQYF.

In nucleotides, the CDR3 is TGTGCCAGCAGCTCCACACCCATAGCGGGAGGGGGCAATGAGCAGTTCTTC. Amino acids: CASSSTPIAGGGNEQFF. The chain uses TRBV11-2 and TRBJ2-1; 11 bases agree with TRBD2. V dropped 4 bases and J dropped 6; count of bases not matched to a gene: 11. Germline values: CDR1 SGHAT, CDR2 FQNNGV. The CDR3 has 17 residues.

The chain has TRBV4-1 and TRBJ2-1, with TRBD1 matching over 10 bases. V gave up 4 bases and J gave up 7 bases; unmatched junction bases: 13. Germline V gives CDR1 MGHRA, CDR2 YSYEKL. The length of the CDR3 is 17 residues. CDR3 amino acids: CASSPSGGQGVGNEQFF. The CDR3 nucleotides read TGCGCCAGCAGCCCCTCCGGCGGACAGGGGGTCGGGAATGAGCAGTTCTTC.

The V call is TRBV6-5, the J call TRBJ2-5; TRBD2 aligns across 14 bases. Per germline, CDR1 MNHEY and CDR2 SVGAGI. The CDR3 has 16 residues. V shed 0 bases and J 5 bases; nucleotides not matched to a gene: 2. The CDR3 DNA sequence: TGTGCCAGCAGTTACTCCGGGACTAGCGGGAGCGAGACCCAGTACTTC. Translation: CASSYSGTSGSETQYF.

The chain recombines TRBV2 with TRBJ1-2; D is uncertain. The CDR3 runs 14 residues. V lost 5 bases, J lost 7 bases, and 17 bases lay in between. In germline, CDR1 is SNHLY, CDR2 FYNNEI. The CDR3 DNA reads TGTGCCAGCAGTCCGCGGGATTTCGGAAGTGGCTACACCTTC. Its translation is CASSPRDFGSGYTF. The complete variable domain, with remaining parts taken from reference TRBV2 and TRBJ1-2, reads EPEVTQTPSHQVTQMGQEVILRCVPISNHLYFYWYRQILGQKVEFLVSFYNNEISEKSEIFDDQFSVERPDGSNFTLKIRSTKLEDSAMYFCASSPRDFGSGYTFGSGTRLTVV.